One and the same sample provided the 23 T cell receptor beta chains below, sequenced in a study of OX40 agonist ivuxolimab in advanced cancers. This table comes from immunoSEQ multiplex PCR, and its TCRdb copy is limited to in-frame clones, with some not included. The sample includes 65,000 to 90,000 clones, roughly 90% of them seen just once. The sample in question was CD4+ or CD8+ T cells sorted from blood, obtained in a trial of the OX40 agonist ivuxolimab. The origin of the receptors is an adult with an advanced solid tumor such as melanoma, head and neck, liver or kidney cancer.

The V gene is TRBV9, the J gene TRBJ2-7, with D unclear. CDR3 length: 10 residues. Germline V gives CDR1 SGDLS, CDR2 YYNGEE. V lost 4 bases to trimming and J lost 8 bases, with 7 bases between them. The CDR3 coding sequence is TGTGCCAGCAGCAGTAACCAGCAGTACTTC. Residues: CASSSNQQYF.

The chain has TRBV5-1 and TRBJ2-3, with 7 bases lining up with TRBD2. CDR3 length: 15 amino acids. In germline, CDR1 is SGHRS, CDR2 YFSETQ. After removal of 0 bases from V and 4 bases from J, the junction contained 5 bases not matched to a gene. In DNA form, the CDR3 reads TGCGCCAGCAGCTTGGGCGGGGGTTATTCAGATACGCAGTATTTT. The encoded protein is CASSLGGGYSDTQYF.

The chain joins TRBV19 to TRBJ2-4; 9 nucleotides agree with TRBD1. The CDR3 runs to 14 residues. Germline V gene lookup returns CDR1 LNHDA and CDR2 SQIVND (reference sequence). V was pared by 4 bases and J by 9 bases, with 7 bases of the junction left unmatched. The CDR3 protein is CASSRTGDGGIQYF. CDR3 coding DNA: TGTGCCAGTAGTAGGACAGGGGACGGGGGCATTCAGTACTTC.

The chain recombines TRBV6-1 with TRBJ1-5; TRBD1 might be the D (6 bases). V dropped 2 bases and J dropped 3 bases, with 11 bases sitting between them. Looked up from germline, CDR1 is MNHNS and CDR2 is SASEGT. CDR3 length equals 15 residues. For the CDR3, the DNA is TGTGCCAGCAGTGAATCGACAGGCCACAATCAGCCCCAGCATTTT. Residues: CASSESTGHNQPQHF.

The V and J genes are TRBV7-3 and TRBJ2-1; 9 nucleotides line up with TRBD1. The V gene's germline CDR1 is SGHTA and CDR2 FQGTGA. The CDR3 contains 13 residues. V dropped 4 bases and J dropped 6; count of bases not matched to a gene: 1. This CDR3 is CASSSTGGNEQFF. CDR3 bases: TGTGCCAGCAGCTCGACAGGGGGCAATGAGCAGTTCTTC. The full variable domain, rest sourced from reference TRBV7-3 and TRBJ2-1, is GAGVSQTPSNKVTEKGKYVELRCDPISGHTALYWYRQSLGQGPEFLIYFQGTGAADDSGLPNDRFFAVRPEGSVSTLKIQRTERGDSAVYLCASSSTGGNEQFFGPGTRLTVL.

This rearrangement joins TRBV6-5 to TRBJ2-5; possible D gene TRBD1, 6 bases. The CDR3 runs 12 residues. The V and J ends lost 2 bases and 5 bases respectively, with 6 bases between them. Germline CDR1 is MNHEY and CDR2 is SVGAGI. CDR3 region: CASSYGGETQYF. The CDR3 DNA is TGTGCCAGCAGTTACGGGGGCGAGACCCAGTACTTC.

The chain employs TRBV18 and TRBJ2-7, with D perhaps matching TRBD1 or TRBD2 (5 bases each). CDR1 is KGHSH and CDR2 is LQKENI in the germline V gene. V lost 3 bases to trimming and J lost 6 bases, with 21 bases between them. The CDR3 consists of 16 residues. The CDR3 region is CASSPASGPTTVEQYF. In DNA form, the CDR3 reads TGTGCCAGCTCACCCGCCTCGGGACCAACGACGGTCGAGCAGTACTTC.

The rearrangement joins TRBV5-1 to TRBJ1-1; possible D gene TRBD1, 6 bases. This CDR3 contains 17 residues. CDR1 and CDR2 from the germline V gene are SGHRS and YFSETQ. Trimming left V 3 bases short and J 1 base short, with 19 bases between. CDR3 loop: CASSSFRSRGANTEAFF. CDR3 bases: TGCGCCAGCAGCTCCTTTAGGAGCCGGGGGGCGAACACTGAAGCTTTCTTT.

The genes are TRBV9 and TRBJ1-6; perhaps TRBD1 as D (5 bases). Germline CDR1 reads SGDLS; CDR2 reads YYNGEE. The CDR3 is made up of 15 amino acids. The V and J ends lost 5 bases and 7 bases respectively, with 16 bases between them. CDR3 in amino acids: CASSAGTTRNSPLHF. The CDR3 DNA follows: TGTGCCAGCAGTGCCGGGACCACCCGAAATTCACCCCTCCACTTT.

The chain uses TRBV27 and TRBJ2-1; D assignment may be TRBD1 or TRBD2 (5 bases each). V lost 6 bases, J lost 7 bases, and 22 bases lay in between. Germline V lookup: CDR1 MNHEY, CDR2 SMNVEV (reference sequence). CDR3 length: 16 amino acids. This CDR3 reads CASSRGFGTGTNEQFF. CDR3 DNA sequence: TGTGCCAGCAGCCGTGGGTTCGGAACGGGGACGAATGAGCAGTTCTTC.

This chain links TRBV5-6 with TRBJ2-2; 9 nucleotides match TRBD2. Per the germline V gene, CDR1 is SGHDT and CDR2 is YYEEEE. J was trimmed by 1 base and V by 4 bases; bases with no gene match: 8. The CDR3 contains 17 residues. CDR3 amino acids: CASSTLAGVMNTGELFF. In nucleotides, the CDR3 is TGTGCCAGCAGCACTTTAGCGGGGGTAATGAACACCGGGGAGCTGTTTTTT.

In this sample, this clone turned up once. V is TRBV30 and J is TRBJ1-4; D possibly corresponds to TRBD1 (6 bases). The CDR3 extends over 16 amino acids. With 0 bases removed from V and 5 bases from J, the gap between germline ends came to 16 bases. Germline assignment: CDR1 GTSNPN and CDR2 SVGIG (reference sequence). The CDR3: CAWSVPGGGSNEKLFF. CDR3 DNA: TGTGCCTGGAGTGTACCCGGAGGGGGGTCAAATGAAAAACTGTTTTTT. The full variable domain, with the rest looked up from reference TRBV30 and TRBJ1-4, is SQTIHQWPATLVQPVGSPLSLECTVEGTSNPNLYWYRQAAGRGLQLLFYSVGIGQISSEVPQNLSASRPQDRQFILSSKKLLLSDSGFYLCAWSVPGGGSNEKLFFGSGTQLSVL.

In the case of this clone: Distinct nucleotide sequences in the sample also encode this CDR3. The CDR3: CASSLADWGTNYGYTF. For the CDR3, the DNA is TGCGCCAGCAGCCTGGCCGACTGGGGAACTAACTATGGCTACACCTTC. The chain couples TRBV5-1 to TRBJ1-2; D is uncertain. The germline CDR1 and CDR2 sequences are SGHRS and YFSETQ. The CDR3 has 16 amino acids. The V end lost 4 bases, the J end lost 0 bases, and 16 bases lay between the germline ends.

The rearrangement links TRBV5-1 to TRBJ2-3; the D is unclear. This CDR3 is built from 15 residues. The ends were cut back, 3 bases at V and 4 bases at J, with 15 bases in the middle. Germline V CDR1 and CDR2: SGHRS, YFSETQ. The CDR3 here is CASSSLYALADTQYF. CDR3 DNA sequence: TGCGCCAGCAGCTCCCTGTATGCACTGGCAGATACGCAGTATTTT.

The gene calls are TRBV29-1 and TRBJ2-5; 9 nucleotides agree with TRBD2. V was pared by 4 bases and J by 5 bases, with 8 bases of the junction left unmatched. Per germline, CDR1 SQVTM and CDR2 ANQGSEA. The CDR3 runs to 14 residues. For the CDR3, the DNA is TGCAGCGTTGGTGGTAGCGGGGGCGGGGAGACCCAGTACTTC. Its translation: CSVGGSGGGETQYF.

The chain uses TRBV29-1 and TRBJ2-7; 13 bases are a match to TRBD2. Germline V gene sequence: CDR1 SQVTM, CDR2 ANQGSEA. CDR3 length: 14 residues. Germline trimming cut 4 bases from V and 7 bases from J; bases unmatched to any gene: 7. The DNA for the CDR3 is TGCAGCGTTGGGACTAGCGGGAGTTACGGAGAGCAGTACTTC. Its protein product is CSVGTSGSYGEQYF.

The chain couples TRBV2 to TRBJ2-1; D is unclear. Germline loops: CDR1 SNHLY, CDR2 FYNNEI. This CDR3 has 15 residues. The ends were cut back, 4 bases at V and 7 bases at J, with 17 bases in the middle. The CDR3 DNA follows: TGTGCCAGCAGTGTCCCAGCGAGCGCTGGGAATGAGCAGTTCTTC. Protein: CASSVPASAGNEQFF.

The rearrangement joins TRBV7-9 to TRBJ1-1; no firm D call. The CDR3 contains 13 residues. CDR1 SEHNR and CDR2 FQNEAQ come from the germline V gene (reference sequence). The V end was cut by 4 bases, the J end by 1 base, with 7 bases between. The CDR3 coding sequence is TGTGCCAGCAGCTACGTGAAGAACACTGAAGCTTTCTTT. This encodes CASSYVKNTEAFF.

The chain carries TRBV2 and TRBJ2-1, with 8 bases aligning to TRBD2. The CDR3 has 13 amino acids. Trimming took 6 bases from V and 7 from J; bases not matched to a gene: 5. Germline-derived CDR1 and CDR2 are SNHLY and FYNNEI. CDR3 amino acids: CASSREGRNEQFF. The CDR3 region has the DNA TGTGCCAGCAGCCGGGAGGGCCGGAATGAGCAGTTCTTC. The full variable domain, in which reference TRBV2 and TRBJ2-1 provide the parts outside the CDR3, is EPEVTQTPSHQVTQMGQEVILRCVPISNHLYFYWYRQILGQKVEFLVSFYNNEISEKSEIFDDQFSVERPDGSNFTLKIRSTKLEDSAMYFCASSREGRNEQFFGPGTRLTVL.

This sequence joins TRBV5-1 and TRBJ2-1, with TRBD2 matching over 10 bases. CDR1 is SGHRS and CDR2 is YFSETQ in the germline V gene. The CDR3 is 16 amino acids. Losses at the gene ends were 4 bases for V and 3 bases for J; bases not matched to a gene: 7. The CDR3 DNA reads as TGCGCCAGCAGCGGCGGACTAGCGGACAACTACAATGAGCAGTTCTTC. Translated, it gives CASSGGLADNYNEQFF.

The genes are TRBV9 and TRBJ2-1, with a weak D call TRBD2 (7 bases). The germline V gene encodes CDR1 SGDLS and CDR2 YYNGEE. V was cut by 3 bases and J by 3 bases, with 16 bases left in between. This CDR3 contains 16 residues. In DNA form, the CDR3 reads TGTGCCAGCAGCGGAGGGGGGGCGCTCCTCTACAATGAGCAGTTCTTC. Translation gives CASSGGGALLYNEQFF.

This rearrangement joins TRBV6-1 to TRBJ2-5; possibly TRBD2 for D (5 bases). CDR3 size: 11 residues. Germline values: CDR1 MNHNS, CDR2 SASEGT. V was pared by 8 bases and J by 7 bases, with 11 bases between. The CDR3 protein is CASAGLRTQYF. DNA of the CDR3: TGTGCCAGCGCCGGACTCAGGACCCAGTACTTC.

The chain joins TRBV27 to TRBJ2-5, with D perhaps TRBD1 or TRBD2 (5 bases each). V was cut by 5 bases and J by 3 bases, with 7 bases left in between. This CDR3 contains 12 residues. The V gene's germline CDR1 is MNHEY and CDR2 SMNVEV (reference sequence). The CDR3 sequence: CASSGGKETQYF. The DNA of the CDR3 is TGTGCCAGCAGTGGGGGAAAAGAGACCCAGTACTTC.